This T cell receptor (beta chain) was documented in a study of T cell responses to AZD1222 COVID-19 vaccine. Study conclusions and caveats: The reported proportion of spike-specific TCRs targeting unmutated variant regions was nearly half. All repertoire sampling was performed exclusively after the peak T cell response.

Regarding this clone: Its antigen is still unknown.

Sequencing was performed with immunoSEQ multiplex PCR; in TCRdb, only in-frame clones are kept and a portion is missing. The repertoire consists of 170,000 or so clones, with about nine tenths occurring once and the leading ten covering 1.5%. The J segment lost 5 bases and the V segment lost 5 bases, leaving 17 bases of the junction unmatched. Germline V gives CDR1 SGHAT, CDR2 FQNNGV. This CDR3 is built from 17 residues. Sequenced here: peripheral blood, sampled on day 0 of AZD1222 vaccination. J is TRBJ1-1 and V is TRBV11-2; 7 nucleotides match TRBD1. This receptor was obtained from an adult in good health. The CDR3 region has the DNA TGTGCCAGCAGCGCAAAACCGGGGAGGGGGCGTTGGACTGAAGCTTTCTTT. It yields the protein CASSAKPGRGRWTEAFF.